This passage covers 25 T cell receptor beta chains from one sample sequenced in a study of response to subunit inactivated influenza vaccine. TCRdb re-analysed the RT-PCR reads in MiXCR, keeping a single row per CDR3 protein. The sample consists of around 520,000 distinct CDR3 sequences, over 9.5% of them appearing once. Sequenced here: PBMCs from blood, sampled on the day of vaccination. The receptors originated from a man aged 50 or older who received an inactivated influenza vaccine.

CDR3 region: CASMEGALGGEQFF. The DNA for the CDR3 is TGCGCCAGCATGGAGGGGGCGCTTGGCGGTGAGCAGTTCTTC. This chain uses TRBV5-1 with TRBJ2-1, with D perhaps matching TRBD1 (7 bases). Germline V CDR1 and CDR2: SGHRS, YFSETQ. The CDR3 is 14 amino acids. V was pared by 6 bases and J by 9 bases, with 19 bases between. Combining the CDR3 with reference TRBV5-1 and TRBJ2-1 gives the whole variable domain KAGVTQTPRYLIKTRGQQVTLSCSPISGHRSVSWYQQTPGQGLQFLFEYFSETQRNKGNFPGRFSGRQFSNSRSEMNVSTLELGDSALYLCASMEGALGGEQFFGPGTRLTVL.

This clonotype has a handful of counts. The V call is TRBV7-2, the J call TRBJ2-7; D is ambiguous. V lost 3 bases, J lost 1 base, and 10 bases lay in between. The CDR3 is 14 amino acids. Germline V lookup: CDR1 SGHTA, CDR2 FQGNSA. The CDR3 sequence is CASSFTLGSYEQYF. The CDR3 DNA is TGTGCCAGCAGCTTTACATTGGGGTCCTACGAGCAGTACTTC. The variable domain in full, with the rest retrieved from reference TRBV7-2 and TRBJ2-7, is GAGVSQSPSNKVTEKGKDVELRCDPISGHTALYWYRQSLGQGLEFLIYFQGNSAPDKSGLPSDRFSAERTGGSVSTLTIQRTQQEDSAVYLCASSFTLGSYEQYFGPGTRLTVT.

The chain uses TRBV11-2 and TRBJ2-3; TRBD1 might be the D (6 bases). CDR3 length: 16 amino acids. The V gene's germline CDR1 is SGHAT and CDR2 FQNNGV. The V end lost 5 bases, the J end lost 2 bases, and 17 bases lay between the germline ends. CDR3 coding DNA: TGTGCCAGCAGCCCCACGGCAGGGGTATTCACAGATACGCAGTATTTT. It yields the protein CASSPTAGVFTDTQYF. The variable domain in full, completed from reference TRBV11-2 and TRBJ2-3, reads EAGVAQSPRYKIIEKRQSVAFWCNPISGHATLYWYQQILGQGPKLLIQFQNNGVVDDSQLPKDRFSAERLKGVDSTLKIQPAKLEDSAVYLCASSPTAGVFTDTQYFGPGTRLTVL.

The chain carries TRBV4-1 and TRBJ2-6; D unresolved. This CDR3 is 16 amino acids long. From germline, CDR1 is MGHRA and CDR2 YSYEKL. V dropped 3 bases and J dropped 5 bases, with 14 bases sitting between them. CDR3 sequence reads: CASSQPLTLRANVLTF. CDR3 nucleotides: TGCGCCAGCAGCCAGCCACTAACTCTTCGGGCCAACGTCCTGACTTTC.

The chain employs TRBV25-1 and TRBJ2-5; unclear D gene. The CDR3 length is 15 residues. Trimming cost V 3 bases and J 2 bases, with 13 bases left between them. Germline V gives CDR1 MGHDK, CDR2 SYGVNS. This CDR3 reads CASSDRLDHQETQYF. The CDR3 nucleotides read TGTGCCAGCAGTGACCGTCTAGATCATCAAGAGACCCAGTACTTC.

This clonotype occurred many times. The chain joins TRBV5-5 to TRBJ2-1; tentatively, D is TRBD2 (7 bases). V was trimmed by 0 bases and J by 2 bases, leaving 12 bases between them. The CDR3 runs to 16 residues. CDR1 is SGHKS, CDR2 YYEKEE, per germline (reference sequence). CDR3 bases: TGTGCCAGCAGCTTGGTCGGGGGGCGCGCCTACAATGAGCAGTTCTTC. Its protein is CASSLVGGRAYNEQFF.

This clonotype appeared many times. V and J are TRBV12-3 or TRBV12-4 and TRBJ1-3, with D tentatively TRBD1 (5 bases). The V and J ends lost 1 base and 3 bases respectively, with 7 bases between them. The CDR3 totals 14 residues. Here the CDR3 reads CASSLVDSGNTIYF. CDR3 bases: TGTGCCAGCAGTTTAGTCGACAGTGGAAACACCATATATTTT.

The rearrangement links TRBV3-1 to TRBJ1-6; D is uncertain. Germline V gene lookup returns CDR1 LGHDT and CDR2 YNNKEL (reference sequence). The CDR3 has 14 amino acids. V lost 3 bases, J lost 10 bases, and 13 bases lay in between. The CDR3 nucleotides are TGTGCCAGCAGCCAGCGGGCATTAAACTCACCCCTCCACTTT. Its protein product is CASSQRALNSPLHF.

In this sample, this clonotype turned up many times. The chain employs TRBV6-2 or TRBV6-3 and TRBJ2-2, with D perhaps given as TRBD1 or TRBD2 (5 bases each). CDR3 size: 14 residues. The germline V gene has CDR1 MNHEY and CDR2 SVGEGT. Trimming stripped 2 bases from V and 7 bases from J, with 11 bases between. The DNA for the CDR3 is TGTGCCAGCAGTTACATCGTGAGGGGCGGGGAGCTGTTTTTT. This translates into CASSYIVRGGELFF.

This clonotype appeared many times. This chain joins TRBV24-1 and TRBJ2-5; weak D call: TRBD1 (6 bases). CDR3 size: 16 residues. The V and J ends lost 3 bases and 5 bases respectively, with 18 bases between them. Germline V CDR1 and CDR2: KGHDR, SFDVKD. In nucleotides, the CDR3 is TGTGCCACCAGTGATGGGGCCTCTAAGGGGGAGGAGACCCAGTACTTC. Protein product: CATSDGASKGEETQYF.

This clonotype has only a few counts. CDR3 amino acids: CASSPRTSRSSYNEQFF. As DNA, the CDR3 is TGTGCCAGCAGCCCCCGGACTAGCAGGAGCTCCTACAATGAGCAGTTCTTC. V and J are TRBV7-3 and TRBJ2-1; 8 bases are a match to TRBD2. The CDR3 sequence is 17 residues long. CDR1 is SGHTA and CDR2 is FQGTGA in the germline V gene. The trim removed 5 bases at V and 0 bases at J, leaving 9 bases unmatched.

This clonotype was detected ten times or more. The rearrangement joins TRBV5-1 to TRBJ1-2; TRBD1 is a possible D gene (5 bases). CDR1 and CDR2 from the germline V gene are SGHRS and YFSETQ. This CDR3 spans 14 amino acids. Between the trimmed V and J ends, which lost 7 bases and 3 bases, there was a span of 16 bases. The DNA for the CDR3 is TGCGCCAGCCGCACTGGGACGGTTTACTATGGCTACACCTTC. Its translation is CASRTGTVYYGYTF.

The CDR3 region is CASSLAYRGQPYNEQFF. The CDR3, as DNA: TGTGCCAGCAGTTTAGCCTACAGGGGGCAACCCTACAATGAGCAGTTCTTC. The V gene is TRBV12-3 or TRBV12-4, the J gene TRBJ2-1; 9 positions match TRBD1. Trimming took 0 bases from V and 2 from J; bases not matched to a gene: 5. CDR3 length: 17 amino acids.

This clonotype occurred a few times. This chain joins TRBV20-1 and TRBJ1-4; D gene unclear. There are 13 residues in the CDR3. Trimming cost V 0 bases and J 8 bases, with 10 bases left between them. From germline, CDR1 is DFQATT and CDR2 SNEGSKA (reference sequence). CDR3: CSARDLGREKLFF. For the CDR3, the DNA is TGCAGTGCTAGAGATCTTGGGAGAGAAAAACTGTTTTTT.

The J gene is TRBJ1-1, the V gene TRBV6-2 or TRBV6-3; TRBD1 is a possible D gene (5 bases). V lost 7 bases to trimming and J lost 0 bases, with 9 bases between them. CDR1 MNHEY and CDR2 SVGEGT come from the germline V gene. The CDR3 spans 13 residues. The CDR3 region has the DNA TGTGCCAGCAAAAGAGGGGTGAACACTGAAGCTTTCTTT. This encodes CASKRGVNTEAFF.

This sequence joins TRBV5-1 and TRBJ1-2; D gene uncertain. The germline CDR1 and CDR2 sequences are SGHRS and YFSETQ. CDR3 length: 12 amino acids. V gave up 3 bases and J gave up 6 bases, with 9 bases separating them. In nucleotides, the CDR3 is TGCGCCAGCAGCTCCCGGACTGATGGCTACACCTTC. As protein: CASSSRTDGYTF. The variable domain in full, with the rest retrieved from reference TRBV5-1 and TRBJ1-2, is KAGVTQTPRYLIKTRGQQVTLSCSPISGHRSVSWYQQTPGQGLQFLFEYFSETQRNKGNFPGRFSGRQFSNSRSEMNVSTLELGDSALYLCASSSRTDGYTFGSGTRLTVV.

Many counts were recorded for this clonotype. The chain couples TRBV10-3 to TRBJ1-1; a weak D match, TRBD1 (5 bases). From germline, CDR1 is ENHRY and CDR2 SYGVKD. This CDR3 region has 16 residues. V shed 0 bases and J shed 4 bases, with 15 bases lying between them. The CDR3 loop is CAISESGERLLTEAFF. The CDR3 nucleotides are TGTGCCATCAGTGAGTCGGGGGAAAGACTCCTCACTGAAGCTTTCTTT.

CDR3 amino acids: CASSFADRGLGYTF. The CDR3 DNA sequence: TGTGCCAGCAGCTTTGCGGACAGGGGGCTGGGCTACACCTTC. The rearrangement links TRBV7-2 to TRBJ1-2, with 11 bases matching TRBD1. Germline V gene lookup returns CDR1 SGHTA and CDR2 FQGNSA. This CDR3 contains 14 residues. V lost 3 bases, J lost 8 bases, and 5 bases stayed unmatched.

The V gene is TRBV28, the J gene TRBJ2-7, with TRBD2 identical over 16 bases. CDR3 length equals 17 residues. Germline V CDR1 and CDR2: MDHEN, SYDVKM. J was trimmed by 2 bases and V by 4 bases; bases with no gene match: 5. This chain's CDR3 is CASSSGLAGGLPYEQYF. The CDR3 nucleotides read TGTGCCAGCAGTTCGGGACTAGCGGGAGGGCTCCCCTACGAGCAGTACTTC. Full variable domain (remainder filled in from reference TRBV28 and TRBJ2-7): DVKVTQSSRYLVKRTGEKVFLECVQDMDHENMFWYRQDPGLGLRLIYFSYDVKMKEKGDIPEGYSVSREKKERFSLILESASTNQTSMYLCASSSGLAGGLPYEQYFGPGTRLTVT.

This clonotype was found many times. V usage is TRBV29-1 and J usage is TRBJ2-1; 9 nucleotides agree with TRBD1. V dropped 7 bases and J dropped 3; count of bases not matched to a gene: 10. Germline-derived CDR1 and CDR2 are SQVTM and ANQGSEA. This CDR3 is built from 15 residues. The DNA for the CDR3 is TGCAGCGCCGAAAGGAGGGACAGGGACTACAATGAGCAGTTCTTC. Protein sequence: CSAERRDRDYNEQFF.

The chain is built from TRBV4-3 and TRBJ2-4; D unresolved. This CDR3 is 16 amino acids long. V lost 1 base and J 0 bases, leaving 10 bases between the germline ends. CDR1 and CDR2 (germline): LGHNA, YSLEER. The CDR3 DNA sequence: TGCGCCAGCAGCCAAGGACTCCCACTAGCCAAAAACATTCAGTACTTC. This codes for CASSQGLPLAKNIQYF.

This clonotype was counted between two and nine times. This rearrangement joins TRBV18 to TRBJ2-7; 7 bases are shared with TRBD2. Trimming removed 5 bases from V and 3 bases from J; junction bases left unmatched: 7. Looked up from germline, CDR1 is KGHSH and CDR2 is LQKENI. The CDR3 extends over 14 amino acids. The CDR3 loop reads CASSAGTNVYEQYF. The CDR3 region has the DNA TGTGCCAGCTCAGCCGGGACTAACGTCTACGAGCAGTACTTC.

Here the CDR3 DNA reads TGCAGTGCTAGAGATGGAGGGACCGGGGCCAACGTCCTGACTTTC. Residues: CSARDGGTGANVLTF. The chain carries TRBV20-1 and TRBJ2-6, with D maybe TRBD2 (6 bases). V lost 0 bases, J lost 4 bases, and 10 bases lay in between. CDR3 length: 15 amino acids. Looked up from germline, CDR1 is DFQATT and CDR2 is SNEGSKA (reference sequence).

This chain joins TRBV12-3 or TRBV12-4 and TRBJ2-1; D may correspond to TRBD1 or TRBD2 (5 bases each). There are 15 residues in the CDR3. The V and J ends lost 3 bases and 3 bases respectively, with 12 bases between them. The CDR3 sequence: CASSFLGRNYNEQFF. For the CDR3, the DNA is TGTGCCAGCAGTTTTCTGGGACGGAACTACAATGAGCAGTTCTTC.

This clonotype was observed a few times. The chain combines TRBV5-1 with TRBJ2-7; D gene unclear. Trimming cost V 0 bases and J 2 bases, with 9 bases left between them. Germline CDR1 reads SGHRS; CDR2 reads YFSETQ. This CDR3 region has 14 residues. In nucleotides, the CDR3 is TGCGCCAGCAGCTTGGGTTTCACAGCCTACGAGCAGTACTTC. Translation: CASSLGFTAYEQYF.